The following is a TCR beta chain sequence with its context. The data were produced by immunoSEQ multiplex PCR, yet TCRdb's version contains in-frame clones alone and is incomplete. The top ten hold 0.5% to 0.6% of the sample, which has more than 850,000 clones, about 84% seen once. This record belongs to a study of shared clonotypes between healthy human individuals. The specimen sequenced was memory CD4+ T cells from PBMCs. The subset was: CD45RA-negative fraction. The source of this sequence is a man aged 18 to 29 in good health. Some clones in this sample may be carry-over from other donors' samples.

The CDR3 DNA reads TGTGCCAGCAGCCCACGTCCGGGGGGGCAGGGCGAGCAGTACTTC. It specifies CASSPRPGGQGEQYF. This rearrangement joins TRBV9 to TRBJ2-7; 8 nucleotides agree with TRBD2. J gave up 6 bases and V 4 bases, and 12 bases lay outside the gene matches. The germline CDR1 and CDR2 sequences are SGDLS and YYNGEE. The CDR3 spans 15 residues.